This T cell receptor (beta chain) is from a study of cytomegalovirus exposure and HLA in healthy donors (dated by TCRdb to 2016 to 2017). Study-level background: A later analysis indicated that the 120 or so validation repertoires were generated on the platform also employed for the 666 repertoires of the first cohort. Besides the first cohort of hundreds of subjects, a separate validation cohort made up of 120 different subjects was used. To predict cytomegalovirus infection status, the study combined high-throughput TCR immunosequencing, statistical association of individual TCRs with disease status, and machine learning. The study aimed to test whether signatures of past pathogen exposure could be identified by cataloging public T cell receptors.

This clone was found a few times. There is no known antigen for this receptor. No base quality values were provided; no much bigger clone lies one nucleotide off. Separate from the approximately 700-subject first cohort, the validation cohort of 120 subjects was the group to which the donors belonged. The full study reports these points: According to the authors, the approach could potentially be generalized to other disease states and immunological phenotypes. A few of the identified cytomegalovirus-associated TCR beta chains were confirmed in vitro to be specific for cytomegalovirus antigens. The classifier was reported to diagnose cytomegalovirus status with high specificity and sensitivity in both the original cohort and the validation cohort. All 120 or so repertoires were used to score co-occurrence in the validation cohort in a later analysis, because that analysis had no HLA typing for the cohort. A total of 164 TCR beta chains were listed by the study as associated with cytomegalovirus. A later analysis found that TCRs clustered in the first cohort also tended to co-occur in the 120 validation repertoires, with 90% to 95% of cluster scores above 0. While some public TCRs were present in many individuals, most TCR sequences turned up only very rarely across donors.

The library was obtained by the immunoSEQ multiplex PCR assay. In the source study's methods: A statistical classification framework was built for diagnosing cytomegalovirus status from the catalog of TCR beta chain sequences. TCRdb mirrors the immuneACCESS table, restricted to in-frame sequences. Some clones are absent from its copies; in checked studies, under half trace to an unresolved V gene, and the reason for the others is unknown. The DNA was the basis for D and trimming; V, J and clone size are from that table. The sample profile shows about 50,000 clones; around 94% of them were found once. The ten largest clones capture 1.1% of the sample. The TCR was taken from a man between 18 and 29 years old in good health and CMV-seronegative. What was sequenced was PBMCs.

The CDR3 protein sequence reads: CASSGYYEQYF. The sequenced DNA is TGTGCCAGCAGTGGCTACTACGAGCAGTACTTC. The rearrangement joined TRBV25-1 to TRBJ2-7, with the D gene not confidently named. Measured from the cysteine to the phenylalanine, the CDR3 is 11 residues long. Only the CDR3 DNA stays, 33 bases, in frame from base 1. CDR1 MGHDK and CDR2 SYGVNS are derived from the germline V gene. Cut back by 4 bases and 3 bases, the V and J ends lie 4 bases apart.